This T cell receptor (beta chain) originates from a study of spatial heterogeneity in lung cancer. By sample share, this clonotype is medium-sized. What it recognizes is unknown. This beta chain appears as a stray read in a library generated for alpha chains; its size is not informative. TCRdb re-called the 5' RACE reads with MiXCR, one entry per CDR3 protein. This sample has 6,000 to 9,500 distinct CDR3 sequences, with almost 8.5% found just once. Documented time point: sample taken at primary tumor resection. The V end was cut by 6 bases, the J end by 6 bases, with 18 bases between. Per germline, CDR1 DFQATT and CDR2 SNEGSKA (reference sequence). The CDR3 consists of 14 residues. Study findings and constraints: For tumor T cells, estimated coverage reached only roughly 7% (alpha) and roughly 14% (beta). Tumor mutation counts were tracked by expanded intratumoral alpha and beta TCR counts.

Material: lung tumor tissue, obtained at surgery. This TCR derives from a male donor with early-stage non-small cell lung cancer. This chain joins TRBV20-1 and TRBJ2-1; perhaps TRBD2 as D (6 bases). The chain's CDR3 is CSARRGSVVNEQFF. CDR3 sequence (DNA): TGCAGTGCCCGGCGGGGTTCCGTGGTCAATGAGCAGTTCTTC.